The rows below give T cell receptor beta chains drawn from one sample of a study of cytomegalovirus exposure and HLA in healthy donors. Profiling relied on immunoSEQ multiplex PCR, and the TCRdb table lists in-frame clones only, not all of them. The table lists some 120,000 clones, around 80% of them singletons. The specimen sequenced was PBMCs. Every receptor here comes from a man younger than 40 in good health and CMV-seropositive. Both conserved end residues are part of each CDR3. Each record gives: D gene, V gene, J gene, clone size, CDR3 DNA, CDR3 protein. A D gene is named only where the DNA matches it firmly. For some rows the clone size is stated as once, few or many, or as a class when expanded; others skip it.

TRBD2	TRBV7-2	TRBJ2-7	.	TGTGCCAGCAGCTCAAGGACTAGCGGAATATCCTACGAGCAGTACTTC	CASSSRTSGISYEQYF
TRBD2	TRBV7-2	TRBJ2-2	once	TGTGCCAGCAGCTTAGGGGGACTAGCGGGAGTGGCCGGGGAGCTGTTTTTT	CASSLGGLAGVAGELFF
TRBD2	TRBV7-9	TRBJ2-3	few	TGTGCCAGCAGCTTATCTTCATGGTCAGGTCTAGCGGGAGATACGCAGTATTTT	CASSLSSWSGLAGDTQYF
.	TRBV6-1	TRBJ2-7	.	TGTGCCAGCAGTGATGAATGGGGGGGGCCCTACGAGCAGTACTTC	CASSDEWGGPYEQYF
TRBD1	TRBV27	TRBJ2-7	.	TGTGCCAGCAGTCGTAATGTACAGGGGCCCACCTACGAGCAGTACTTC	CASSRNVQGPTYEQYF
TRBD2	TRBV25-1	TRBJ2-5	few	TGTGCCAGCAGTGAACCCCCCCCGGCTAGCGGACACCAAGAGACCCAGTACTTC	CASSEPPPASGHQETQYF
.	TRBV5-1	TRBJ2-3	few	TGCGCCAGCAGCTTGGGTACACCTAGCACAGATACGCAGTATTTT	CASSLGTPSTDTQYF
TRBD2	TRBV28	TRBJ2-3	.	TGTGCCAGCAGTTTACTATCGGGTCTGAGGGCGGGAGTAATCACAGATACGCAGTATTTT	CASSLLSGLRAGVITDTQYF
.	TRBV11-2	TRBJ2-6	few	TGTGCCAGCAGCTTAGAACCGCGTGCCGACGTCCTGACTTTC	CASSLEPRADVLTF
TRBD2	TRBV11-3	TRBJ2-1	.	TGTGCCAGCAGCTTAGGACTAGCGACCGACAATGAGCAGTTCTTC	CASSLGLATDNEQFF
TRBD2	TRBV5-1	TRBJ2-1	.	TGCGCCAGCTGCCCGGTCGGTACCGGGGGGTACAATGAGCAGTTCTTC	CASCPVGTGGYNEQFF
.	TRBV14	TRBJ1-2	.	TGTGCCAGCAGTGACAGTTCTAACTATGGCTACACCTTC	CASSDSSNYGYTF
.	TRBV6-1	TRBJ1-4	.	TGTGCCAGCAGGGATCCGGGATACACTAATGAAAAACTGTTTTTT	CASRDPGYTNEKLFF
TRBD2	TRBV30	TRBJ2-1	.	TGTGCCTGGAGTCCCCCCGGGAGCGGGAGGGCCGGGGAGCAGTTCTTC	CAWSPPGSGRAGEQFF
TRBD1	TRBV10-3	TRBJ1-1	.	TGTGCCATCAGCCCGACAGGGGTACACACTGAAGCTTTCTTT	CAISPTGVHTEAFF
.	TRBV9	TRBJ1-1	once	TGTGCCAGCAGCGTAGGGGGGGGCCGGCGGGCTTTCTTT	CASSVGGGRRAFF
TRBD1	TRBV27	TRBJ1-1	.	TGTGCCAGCAGTAGGGACAGGGAGAACACTGAAGCTTTCTTT	CASSRDRENTEAFF
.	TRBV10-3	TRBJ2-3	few	TGTGCCACCCAACTAACTAGCACAGATACGCAGTATTTT	CATQLTSTDTQYF